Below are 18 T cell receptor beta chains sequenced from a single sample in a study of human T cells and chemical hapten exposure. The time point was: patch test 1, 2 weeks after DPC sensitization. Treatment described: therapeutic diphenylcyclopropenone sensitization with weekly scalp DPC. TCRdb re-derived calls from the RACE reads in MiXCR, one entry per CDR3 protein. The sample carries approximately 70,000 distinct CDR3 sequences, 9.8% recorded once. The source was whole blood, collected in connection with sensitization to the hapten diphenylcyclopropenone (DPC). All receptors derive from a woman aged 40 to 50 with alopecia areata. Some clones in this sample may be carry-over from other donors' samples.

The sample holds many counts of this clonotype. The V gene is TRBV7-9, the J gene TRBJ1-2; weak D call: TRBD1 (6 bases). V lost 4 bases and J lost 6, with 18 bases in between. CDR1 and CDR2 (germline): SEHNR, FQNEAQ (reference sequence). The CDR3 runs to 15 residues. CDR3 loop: CASSSQAQGIDGYTF. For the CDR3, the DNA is TGTGCCAGCAGCTCACAAGCACAGGGTATTGATGGCTACACCTTC.

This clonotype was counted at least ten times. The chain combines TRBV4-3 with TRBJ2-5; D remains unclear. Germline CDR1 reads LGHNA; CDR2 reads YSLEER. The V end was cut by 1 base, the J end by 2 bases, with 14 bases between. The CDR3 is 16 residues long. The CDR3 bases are TGCGCCAGCAGCCAAGGGGTAGGACGGGCGCAAGAGACCCAGTACTTC. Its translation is CASSQGVGRAQETQYF.

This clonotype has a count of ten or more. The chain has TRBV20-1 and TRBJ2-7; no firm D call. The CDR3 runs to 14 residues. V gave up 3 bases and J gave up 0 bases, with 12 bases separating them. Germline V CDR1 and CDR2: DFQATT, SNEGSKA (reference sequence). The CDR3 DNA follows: TGCAGTGCTAGGTCTCTCGGAAGCTCCTACGAGCAGTACTTC. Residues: CSARSLGSSYEQYF.

The CDR3 loop is CSARDGGSGANVLTF. In DNA, the CDR3 is TGCAGTGCTAGAGATGGGGGCTCTGGGGCCAACGTCCTGACTTTC. The chain employs TRBV20-1 and TRBJ2-6, with D perhaps assigned TRBD1 or TRBD2 (5 bases each). V lost 0 bases and J lost 0, with 6 bases in between. The germline gives CDR1 DFQATT, CDR2 SNEGSKA (reference sequence). The CDR3 spans 15 residues.

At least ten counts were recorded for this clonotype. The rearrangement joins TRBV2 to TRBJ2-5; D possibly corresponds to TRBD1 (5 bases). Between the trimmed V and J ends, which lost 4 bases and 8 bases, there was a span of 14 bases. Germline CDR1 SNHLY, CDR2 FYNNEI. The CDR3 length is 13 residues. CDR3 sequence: CASSVPITGTQYF. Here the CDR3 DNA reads TGTGCCAGCAGTGTCCCCATAACAGGCACCCAGTACTTC.

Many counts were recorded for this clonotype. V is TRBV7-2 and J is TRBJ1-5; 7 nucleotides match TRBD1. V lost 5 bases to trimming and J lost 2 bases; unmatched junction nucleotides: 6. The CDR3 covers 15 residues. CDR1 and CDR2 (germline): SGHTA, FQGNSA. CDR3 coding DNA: TGTGCCAGCAGCCTGCAGGGGGGGGGCAATCAGCCCCAGCATTTT. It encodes CASSLQGGGNQPQHF.

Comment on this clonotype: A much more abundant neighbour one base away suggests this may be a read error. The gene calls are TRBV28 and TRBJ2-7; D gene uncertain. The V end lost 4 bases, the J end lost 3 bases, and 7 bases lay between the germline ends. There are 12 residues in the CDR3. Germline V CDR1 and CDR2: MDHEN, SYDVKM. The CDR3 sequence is CASSSNLYEQYF. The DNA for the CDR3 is TGTGCCAGCAGTTCAAATCTCTACGAGCAGTACTTC.

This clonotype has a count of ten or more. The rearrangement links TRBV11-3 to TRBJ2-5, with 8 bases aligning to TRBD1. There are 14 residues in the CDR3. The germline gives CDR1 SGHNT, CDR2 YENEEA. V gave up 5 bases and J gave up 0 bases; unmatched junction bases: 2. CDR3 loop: CASSATGDQETQYF. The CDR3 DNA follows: TGTGCCAGCAGCGCGACAGGGGACCAAGAGACCCAGTACTTC.

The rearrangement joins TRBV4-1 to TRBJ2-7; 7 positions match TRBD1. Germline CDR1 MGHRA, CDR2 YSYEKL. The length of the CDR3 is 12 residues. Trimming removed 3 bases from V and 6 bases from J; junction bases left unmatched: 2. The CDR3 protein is CASSQTGSEQYF. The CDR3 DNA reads TGCGCCAGCAGCCAGACAGGGAGCGAGCAGTACTTC.

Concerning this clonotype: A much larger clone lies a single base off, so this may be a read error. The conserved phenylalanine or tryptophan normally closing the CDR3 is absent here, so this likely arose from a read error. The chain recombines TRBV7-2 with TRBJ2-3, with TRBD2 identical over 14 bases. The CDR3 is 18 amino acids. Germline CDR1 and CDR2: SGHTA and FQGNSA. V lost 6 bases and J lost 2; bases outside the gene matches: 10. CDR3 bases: TGTGCCAGCAGAAACCCGGGACTAGCGGGGGCATTCACAGATACGCAGTATTCT. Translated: CASRNPGLAGAFTDTQYS.

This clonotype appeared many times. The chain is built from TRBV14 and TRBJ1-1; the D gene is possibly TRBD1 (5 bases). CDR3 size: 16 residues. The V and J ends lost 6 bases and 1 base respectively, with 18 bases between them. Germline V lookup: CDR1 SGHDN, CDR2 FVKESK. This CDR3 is CASSFYAGTENTEAFF. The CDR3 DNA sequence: TGTGCCAGCAGTTTCTACGCGGGGACCGAGAACACTGAAGCTTTCTTT.

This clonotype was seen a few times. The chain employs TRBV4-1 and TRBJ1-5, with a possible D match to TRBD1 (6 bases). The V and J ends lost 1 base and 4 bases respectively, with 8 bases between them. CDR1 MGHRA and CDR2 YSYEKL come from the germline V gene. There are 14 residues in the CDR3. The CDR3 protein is CASSQVQGNQPQHF. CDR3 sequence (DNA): TGCGCCAGCAGCCAAGTCCAGGGGAATCAGCCCCAGCATTTT.

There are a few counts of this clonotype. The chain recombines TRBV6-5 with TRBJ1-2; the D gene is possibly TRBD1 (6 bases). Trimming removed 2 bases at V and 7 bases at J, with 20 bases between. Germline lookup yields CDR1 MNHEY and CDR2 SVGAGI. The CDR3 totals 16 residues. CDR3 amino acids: CASSYLAGGQARGYTF. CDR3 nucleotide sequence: TGTGCCAGCAGTTACCTCGCCGGGGGCCAGGCGCGTGGCTACACCTTC.

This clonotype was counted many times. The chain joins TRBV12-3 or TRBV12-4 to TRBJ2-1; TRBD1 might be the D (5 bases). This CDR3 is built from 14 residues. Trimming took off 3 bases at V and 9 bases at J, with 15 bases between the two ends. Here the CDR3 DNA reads TGTGCCAGCAGTTTCGGCAGGGTTCTCGGTGAGCAGTTCTTC. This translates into CASSFGRVLGEQFF.

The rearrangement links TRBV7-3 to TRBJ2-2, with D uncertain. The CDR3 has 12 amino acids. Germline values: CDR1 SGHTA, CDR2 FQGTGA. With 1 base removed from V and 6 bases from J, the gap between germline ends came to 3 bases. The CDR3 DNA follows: TGTGCCAGCAGCTTAAATCCCGGGGAGCTGTTTTTT. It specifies CASSLNPGELFF.

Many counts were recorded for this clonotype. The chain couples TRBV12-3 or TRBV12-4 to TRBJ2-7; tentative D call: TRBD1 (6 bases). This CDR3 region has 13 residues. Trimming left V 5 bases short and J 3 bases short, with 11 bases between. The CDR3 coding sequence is TGTGCCAGCAGTCCCGGGGACAACTACGAGCAGTACTTC. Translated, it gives CASSPGDNYEQYF.

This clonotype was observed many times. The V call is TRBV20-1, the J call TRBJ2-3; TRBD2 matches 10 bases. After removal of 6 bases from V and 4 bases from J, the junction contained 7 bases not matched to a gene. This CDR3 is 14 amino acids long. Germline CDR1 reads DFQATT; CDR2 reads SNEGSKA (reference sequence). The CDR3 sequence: CSATRAGGADTQYF. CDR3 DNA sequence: TGCAGTGCCACCCGAGCGGGGGGGGCAGATACGCAGTATTTT.

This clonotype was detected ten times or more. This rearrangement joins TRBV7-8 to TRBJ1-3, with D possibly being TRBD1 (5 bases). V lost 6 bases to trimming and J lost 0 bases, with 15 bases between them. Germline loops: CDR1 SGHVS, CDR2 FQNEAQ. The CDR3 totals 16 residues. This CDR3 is CASRPEGLISGNTIYF. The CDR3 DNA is TGTGCCAGCAGGCCCGAGGGACTCATCTCTGGAAACACCATATATTTT.